This T cell receptor (beta chain) was captured in a study of cytomegalovirus exposure and HLA in healthy donors. V lost 3 bases and J lost 5, with 8 bases in between. The CDR3 is 12 amino acids. The V gene's germline CDR1 is ENHRY and CDR2 SYGVKD. Assay: immunoSEQ multiplex PCR; the TCRdb copy retains only in-frame clones and omits some. The profile shows about 240,000 clones, approximately 83% of them singletons. Details on this clone: Its antigen is unidentified.

Study observations and caveats: Overall, roughly 160 TCR beta chains were annotated as cytomegalovirus-associated.

This chain uses TRBV10-3 with TRBJ2-7; weak D call: TRBD1 (6 bases). This TCR was recovered from a woman aged 30 to 39 in good health and CMV-seropositive. Sequenced input: PBMCs. For the CDR3, the DNA is TGTGCCATCAGTGACAGGGGCGACGAGCAGTACTTC. Protein product: CAISDRGDEQYF.